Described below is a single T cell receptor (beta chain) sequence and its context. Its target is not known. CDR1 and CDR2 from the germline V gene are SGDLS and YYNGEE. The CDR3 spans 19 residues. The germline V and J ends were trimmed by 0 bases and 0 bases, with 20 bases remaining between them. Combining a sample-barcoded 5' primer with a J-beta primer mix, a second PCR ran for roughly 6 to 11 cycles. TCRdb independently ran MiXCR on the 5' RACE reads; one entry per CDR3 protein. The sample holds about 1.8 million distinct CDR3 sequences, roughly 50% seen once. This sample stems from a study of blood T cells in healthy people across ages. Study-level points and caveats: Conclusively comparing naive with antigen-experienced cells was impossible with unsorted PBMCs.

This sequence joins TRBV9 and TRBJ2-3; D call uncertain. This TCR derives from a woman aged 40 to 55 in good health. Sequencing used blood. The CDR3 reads CASSVDVGPTTTSTDTQYF. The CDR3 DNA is TGTGCCAGCAGCGTAGATGTAGGCCCCACGACGACTAGCACAGATACGCAGTATTTT.